A selection of T cell receptor beta chains follows, all from one sample in a study of response to subunit inactivated influenza vaccine. Via MiXCR, TCRdb re-called the RT-PCR reads, giving one row per CDR3 protein. The sample contains 250,000 to 350,000 distinct CDR3 sequences, around 22% of which appear only once. The sample here was PBMCs from blood, taken approximately 22 months after vaccination. These receptors all stem from a man aged 45 to 75 who received an inactivated influenza vaccine. The CDR3 runs from the conserved cysteine through the conserved F or W. D genes are given only for firm matches. The size field is filled for only some rows; it gives once, few, many or a size class.

TRBJ1-2 few TRBV7-2 TRBD1 TGTGCCAGCAGCCCGGACAGGGAGAGCTACACCTTC CASSPDRESYTF
TRBJ2-2 . TRBV24-1 . TGTGCCACCAGTGACAGGGAGACCGGGGAGCTGTTTTTT CATSDRETGELFF
TRBJ2-7 few TRBV5-1 TRBD1 TGCGCCAGCAGCTTCCGGGTTGCAGCCGGGACAGGGGGCGCGAATCCCTACGAGCAGTACTTC CASSFRVAAGTGGANPYEQYF
TRBJ1-5 . TRBV6-2/TRBV6-3 . TGTGCCAGCAGAAAACGGGGCTTAACGAATCAGCCCCAGCATTTT CASRKRGLTNQPQHF
TRBJ1-5 many TRBV15 . TGTGCCACCAGCAGAGATCCAAAGCAGCCCCAGCATTTT CATSRDPKQPQHF
TRBJ1-1 few TRBV6-2/TRBV6-3 . TGTGCCACAACAACAACGGGCCATCAGAACACTGAAGCTTTCTTT CATTTTGHQNTEAFF
TRBJ1-1 few TRBV20-1 . TGCAGTGCGAAGGAGATGAACACTGAAGCTTTCTTT CSAKEMNTEAFF
TRBJ2-2 few TRBV4-3 . TGCGCCAGCAGCCAAGCCTCCCAGGGTACCGGGGAGCTGTTTTTT CASSQASQGTGELFF
TRBJ1-2 many TRBV12-3/TRBV12-4 . TGTGCCAGCAGTTTAGTAACAGGGAGTGGCTACACCTTC CASSLVTGSGYTF
TRBJ1-2 . TRBV7-9 . TGTGCCAGCAGCTTAGAGAGTTCAGGTGGGGCCGCCACCTTC CASSLESSGGAATF
TRBJ1-2 many TRBV10-3 . TGTGCCAGCAAGGGGACACTATCTAACTATGGCTACACCTTC CASKGTLSNYGYTF
TRBJ2-5 few TRBV12-3/TRBV12-4 . TGTGCCAGCAGCTCTCATCGCCGGGAGACCCAGTACTTC CASSSHRRETQYF
TRBJ2-6 . TRBV28 . TGTGCCAGCACCACCCGGGTAGGCTTCAACGTCCTGACTTTC CASTTRVGFNVLTF
TRBJ2-1 . TRBV29-1 . TGCAGCGTTGCAGGCGGAGAGAACTACAATGAGCAGTTCTTC CSVAGGENYNEQFF
TRBJ2-3 . TRBV7-8 . TGTGCCAGCAGCGAGAACAGGGACCCTTGGGATACGCAGTATTTT CASSENRDPWDTQYF
TRBJ2-3 . TRBV7-2 TRBD1 TGTGCCAGCAGCTTAGGACAGGGGGCGCTCGGGACAGATACGCAGTATTTT CASSLGQGALGTDTQYF
TRBJ2-1 . TRBV4-2 . TGTGCCAGCAGCCAGGTCGATGGCGATGAGCAGTTCTTC CASSQVDGDEQFF
TRBJ1-2 few TRBV20-1 TRBD1 TGCAGTGCCACCGGGACAGGGGAAAGACCCTACACCTTC CSATGTGERPYTF
TRBJ2-7 many TRBV9 . TGTGCCAGCAGCGTAGGACCGGCCCACGAGCAGTACTTC CASSVGPAHEQYF
TRBJ2-7 . TRBV4-3 . TGCGCCAGCAGCCAAGAAGGAGGGGCGGGCCCCTCCTACGAGCAGTACTTC CASSQEGGAGPSYEQYF
TRBJ1-1 many TRBV7-9 . TGTGCCAGCAGCTTAGGGGCCCTCAGGCTCATGAACACTGAAGCTTTCTTT CASSLGALRLMNTEAFF
TRBJ2-4 few TRBV12-3/TRBV12-4 . TGTGCCAGCAGTTTTTACCAAAAAGTGAACATTCAGTACTTC CASSFYQKVNIQYF
TRBJ2-2 few TRBV5-1 TRBD1 TGCGCCAGCAGCTGGACACAGGGGACCGGGGAGCTGTTTTTT CASSWTQGTGELFF
TRBJ2-5 . TRBV25-1 . TGTGCCAGCAGTCCTGTCGGGGGATGGGAGACCCAGTACTTC CASSPVGGWETQYF
TRBJ2-1 . TRBV15 . TGTGCCACCAGCAGGTCCGGGACCCGCGTCAATGAGCAGTTCTTC CATSRSGTRVNEQFF
TRBJ1-5 few TRBV19 . TGTGCCAGTAATCCTAATAGGGGTGGCGATCAGCCCCAGCATTTT CASNPNRGGDQPQHF
TRBJ2-3 . TRBV7-2 . TGTGCCAGCAGCTTAACGTCGTACACAGATACGCAGTATTTT CASSLTSYTDTQYF
TRBJ1-5 . TRBV7-9 . TGTGCCAGCAGCCACGGAGTGGGCAATCAGCCCCAGCATTTT CASSHGVGNQPQHF
TRBJ2-2 many TRBV6-2/TRBV6-3 TRBD2 TGTGCCAGCGGACTAGCGCCCGGGGAGCTGTTTTTT CASGLAPGELFF
TRBJ1-1 few TRBV5-1 . TGCGCCAGCAGCTTGCTCGGGACCGGGATAGAAGCTTTCTTT CASSLLGTGIEAFF
TRBJ2-7 . TRBV29-1 . TGCAGCGTTGCGTCTAATTCCTACGAGCAGTACTTC CSVASNSYEQYF
TRBJ1-2 . TRBV6-1 . TGTGCCAGCAGTCCACGAGGGTTTGGTACCTATGGCTACACCTTC CASSPRGFGTYGYTF
TRBJ2-1 . TRBV6-1 . TGTGCCAGCAGTGAGGTTGGGGGGCCCTGGGAGCAGTTCTTC CASSEVGGPWEQFF
TRBJ1-2 . TRBV5-4 . TGTGCCAGCACCAGAAACTCCTATGGCTACACCTTC CASTRNSYGYTF
TRBJ2-5 . TRBV12-3/TRBV12-4 TRBD1 TGTGCCAGCAGTAGACAGGGAGAAGAGACCCAGTACTTC CASSRQGEETQYF